This T cell receptor (beta chain) derives from a study of STAT5B mutations in CD4+ large granular lymphocyte leukemia. Using immunoSEQ multiplex PCR, the repertoire was profiled, and TCRdb retains in-frame clones only, with some absent. The profile shows around 34,000 clones, approximately 86% of them singletons. CDR1 and CDR2 from the germline V gene are KGHSH and LQKENI. The CDR3 consists of 16 residues. With V trimmed by 5 bases and J by 7 bases, 9 bases remained unmatched. Sequences were obtained from CD4+ T cells from blood buffy coats. J is TRBJ2-3 and V is TRBV18; the match to TRBD2 covers 13 bases. The TCR originated in a human donor in good health. Here the CDR3 DNA reads TGTGCCAGCTCAACCACTAGCGGGAGGGCCGGGAATACGCAGTATTTT. It codes for CASSTTSGRAGNTQYF.